Each of the 22 T cell receptor beta chains below was sequenced from the same sample in a study of blood T cells in healthy people across ages. Primers used in a second PCR of about 6 to 11 cycles were a sample-barcoded 5' primer and a J-beta primer mix. TCRdb processed the 5' RACE reads anew with MiXCR; each CDR3 protein has one entry. This table holds about 1.4 million distinct CDR3 sequences, 45% to 70% found once. Sequencing was carried out using blood. Receptor source: a man aged 18 to 29 in good health.

This clonotype was counted between two and nine times. This sequence joins TRBV25-1 and TRBJ2-7; 11 bases agree with TRBD2. The J segment lost 7 bases and the V segment lost 4 bases, leaving 9 bases of the junction unmatched. This CDR3 is built from 15 residues. Germline values: CDR1 MGHDK, CDR2 SYGVNS. CDR3 residues: CASSATSGSASEQYF. The DNA for the CDR3 is TGTGCCAGCAGTGCTACTAGCGGGAGCGCTTCTGAGCAGTACTTC.

This chain uses TRBV5-5 with TRBJ2-2; TRBD1 aligns across 9 bases. The V and J ends lost 7 bases and 5 bases, in that order; junction bases with no gene match: 6. This CDR3 region has 14 residues. CDR1 is SGHKS and CDR2 is YYEKEE in the germline V gene (reference sequence). In nucleotides, the CDR3 is TGTGCCAGCCTTAGACAGGGGGAAACCGGGGAGCTGTTTTTT. Translated, it gives CASLRQGETGELFF.

V is TRBV6-2 or TRBV6-3 and J is TRBJ1-5, with 7 nucleotides matching TRBD1. Germline assignment: CDR1 MNHEY and CDR2 SVGEGT. The CDR3 totals 17 residues. The V and J ends lost 7 bases and 4 bases, in that order; junction bases with no gene match: 16. The CDR3 protein is CASTDPMTGIWNQPQHF. CDR3 DNA sequence: TGTGCCAGCACCGACCCCATGACAGGGATATGGAATCAGCCCCAGCATTTT.

A note on this clonotype: A read error may explain this, as a much larger clone is one base away. This sequence joins TRBV12-3 or TRBV12-4 and TRBJ1-6; D call uncertain. V was clipped by 3 bases and J by 11 bases, with 8 bases between them. The CDR3 is 12 amino acids. CDR3 in DNA: TGTGCCAGCAGTTTCTGGAATCCACCCCTCCACTTT. This translates into CASSFWNPPLHF.

The chain links TRBV19 to TRBJ2-3; D unclear. The CDR3 covers 13 residues. Germline V lookup: CDR1 LNHDA, CDR2 SQIVND (reference sequence). V gave up 4 bases and J gave up 2 bases, with 7 bases separating them. CDR3 sequence: CASSTLDTDTQYF. CDR3 DNA sequence: TGTGCCAGTAGTACCTTAGACACAGATACGCAGTATTTT.

The J gene is TRBJ2-1, the V gene TRBV12-3 or TRBV12-4, with D possibly matching TRBD1 (6 bases). V was shortened by 10 bases and J by 5 bases, with 18 bases between the two germline ends. This CDR3 spans 14 amino acids. CDR3 nucleotide sequence: TGTGCCACCGGACCGGGACACCTTCACAATGAGCAGTTCTTC. As protein: CATGPGHLHNEQFF.

This clonotype was counted a few times. V and J are TRBV20-1 and TRBJ1-2; D may be TRBD1 (6 bases). This CDR3 comprises 16 residues. The V end was cut by 5 bases, the J end by 4 bases, with 23 bases between. Germline CDR1 DFQATT, CDR2 SNEGSKA (reference sequence). In DNA, the CDR3 is TGCAGTGCTCAGCAACGCCTAACAGGGAAGCCCTATGGCTACACCTTC. Protein: CSAQQRLTGKPYGYTF.

This clonotype was observed a few times. This chain uses TRBV7-9 with TRBJ2-7; TRBD1 might be the D (5 bases). Trimming removed 5 bases at V and 6 bases at J, with 11 bases between. The CDR3 totals 12 residues. CDR1 is SEHNR and CDR2 is FQNEAQ in the germline V gene (reference sequence). The CDR3 coding sequence is TGTGCCAGCAGCCGACAGACAATCGAGCAGTACTTC. Translation: CASSRQTIEQYF.

This chain connects TRBV25-1 to TRBJ2-1, with TRBD2 matching 8 bases. CDR3 length: 15 amino acids. V was pared by 5 bases and J by 7 bases, with 10 bases of the junction left unmatched. Germline loops: CDR1 MGHDK, CDR2 SYGVNS. The CDR3 loop is CASSRSGGPKNEQFF. DNA of the CDR3: TGTGCCAGCAGTCGATCGGGAGGGCCTAAGAATGAGCAGTTCTTC. The full variable domain, rest sourced from reference TRBV25-1 and TRBJ2-1, is EADIYQTPRYLVIGTGKKITLECSQTMGHDKMYWYQQDPGMELHLIHYSYGVNSTEKGDLSSESTVSRIRTEHFPLTLESARPSHTSQYLCASSRSGGPKNEQFFGPGTRLTVL.

The chain has TRBV20-1 and TRBJ2-1; D remains ambiguous. V lost 1 base to trimming and J lost 7 bases, with 8 bases between them. Germline CDR1 DFQATT, CDR2 SNEGSKA (reference sequence). The CDR3 runs 12 residues. The chain's CDR3 is CSARVRWNEQFF. Written as DNA, the CDR3 is TGCAGTGCTAGAGTGAGGTGGAATGAGCAGTTCTTC.

The chain couples TRBV29-1 to TRBJ1-1; 7 bases map to TRBD1. CDR1 is SQVTM, CDR2 ANQGSEA, per germline. The CDR3 sequence is 14 residues long. V shed 1 base, J shed 5 bases, and the junction held 7 bases outside the gene matches. In nucleotides, the CDR3 is TGCAGCGTTGAAGGTCGTACAGGGGTTACTGAAGCTTTCTTT. Residues: CSVEGRTGVTEAFF.

The chain couples TRBV6-2 or TRBV6-3 to TRBJ2-4; TRBD2 matches 8 bases. V was pared by 4 bases and J by 13 bases, with 9 bases of the junction left unmatched. Per the germline V gene, CDR1 is MNHEY and CDR2 is SVGEGT. The CDR3 consists of 13 residues. CDR3 nucleotides: TGTGCCAGCAGTTCCGGGACTAGTCAACGGCAGTACTTC. Translating it yields CASSSGTSQRQYF.

This chain links TRBV7-2 with TRBJ1-4; D possibly corresponds to TRBD1 (5 bases). V was pared by 4 bases and J by 0 bases, with 12 bases between. Germline V CDR1 and CDR2: SGHTA, FQGNSA. The CDR3 runs 16 residues. As DNA, the CDR3 is TGTGCCAGCAGCTCCCCTCTGGGGGCAACTAATGAAAAACTGTTTTTT. It specifies CASSSPLGATNEKLFF. The complete variable domain, with remaining parts taken from reference TRBV7-2 and TRBJ1-4, reads GAGVSQSPSNKVTEKGKDVELRCDPISGHTALYWYRQSLGQGLEFLIYFQGNSAPDKSGLPSDRFSAERTGGSVSTLTIQRTQQEDSAVYLCASSSPLGATNEKLFFGSGTQLSVL.

This chain uses TRBV2 with TRBJ2-3; 13 nucleotides line up with TRBD2. Germline V gene sequence: CDR1 SNHLY, CDR2 FYNNEI. Trimming took 5 bases from V and 7 from J; bases not matched to a gene: 3. This CDR3 has 14 amino acids. Here the CDR3 reads CASSRTSGSHTQYF. The CDR3 DNA sequence: TGTGCCAGCAGTAGGACTAGCGGGAGCCATACGCAGTATTTT.

The chain is built from TRBV6-5 and TRBJ1-4; D might be TRBD1 (5 bases). Germline values: CDR1 MNHEY, CDR2 SVGAGI. V lost 8 bases and J 8 bases, leaving 21 bases between the germline ends. The CDR3 is made up of 15 amino acids. The chain's CDR3 is CASGGKGLGEEKLFF. The CDR3 bases are TGTGCCAGCGGAGGCAAGGGGTTGGGTGAAGAAAAACTGTTTTTT.

V gene TRBV29-1 combines with J gene TRBJ2-5, with D unclear. V was trimmed by 2 bases and J by 2 bases, leaving 9 bases between them. The germline V gene has CDR1 SQVTM and CDR2 ANQGSEA. The CDR3 loop spans 13 amino acids. The CDR3 nucleotides are TGCAGCGTTGAAACGTTTAGTCAAGAGACCCAGTACTTC. Encoded protein: CSVETFSQETQYF.

This clonotype came up many times. The J gene is TRBJ2-1, the V gene TRBV29-1; 7 bases are a match to TRBD2. The CDR3 consists of 12 residues. V shed 6 bases, J shed 9 bases, and the junction held 8 bases outside the gene matches. Germline V gives CDR1 SQVTM, CDR2 ANQGSEA. CDR3 residues: CSVQRDHGEQFF. CDR3 bases: TGCAGCGTCCAGCGGGACCACGGTGAGCAGTTCTTC.

J is TRBJ2-7 and V is TRBV7-2; 9 bases agree with TRBD1. The DNA end favors TRBJ2-4, so the J call may be wrong. Per germline, CDR1 SGHTA and CDR2 FQGNSA. This CDR3 region has 16 residues. CDR3 residues: CASSLVGGTGSDIQYF. For the CDR3, the DNA is TGTGCCAGCAGCTTAGTGGGCGGGACAGGGTCAGACATTCAGTACTTC.

V usage is TRBV3-1 and J usage is TRBJ1-2; D gene ambiguous. The CDR3 spans 13 residues. Germline assignment: CDR1 LGHDT and CDR2 YNNKEL (reference sequence). V lost 0 bases, J lost 8 bases, and 10 bases lay in between. The DNA of the CDR3 is TGTGCCAGCAGCCAAGATTTGGCGGGCGGCTACACCTTC. It codes for CASSQDLAGGYTF.

A single count supports this clonotype. The rearrangement joins TRBV7-2 to TRBJ1-1; D unclear. The CDR3 is made up of 17 amino acids. V lost 1 base and J 0 bases, leaving 15 bases between the germline ends. Germline V gene data show CDR1 as SGHTA and CDR2 as FQGNSA. Here the CDR3 DNA reads TGTGCCAGCAGCTTAGGGAATCGGATACTCATGAACACTGAAGCTTTCTTT. Amino acids: CASSLGNRILMNTEAFF.

This chain connects TRBV5-1 to TRBJ2-7, with D perhaps assigned TRBD1 or TRBD2 (6 bases each). Gene TRBJ2-1 matches the end of the DNA better, so the J call may be wrong. The CDR3 is 13 amino acids. Germline V CDR1 and CDR2: SGHRS, YFSETQ. DNA of the CDR3: TGCGCCAGCACCAAGCAAGGGGGGAATGAGCAGTTCTTC. As protein: CASTKQGGNEQFF.

The V and J genes are TRBV15 and TRBJ2-4; no reliable D call. The DNA end is a closer match to TRBJ2-5, so the J assignment may be wrong. The CDR3 has 14 residues. Germline V gene sequence: CDR1 LNHNV, CDR2 YYDKDF (reference sequence). The CDR3: CATSRDRAKETQYF. CDR3 coding DNA: TGTGCCACCAGCAGAGATCGGGCGAAAGAGACCCAGTACTTC.